This T cell receptor (beta chain) was sequenced in a study of blood T cell repertoires in COVID-19. About the research overall: Nucleic acid was either cDNA or gDNA, and it came from T cells, B-cell-depleted T cells, or PBMCs.

Clones were sequenced by immunoSEQ multiplex PCR, and TCRdb holds only the in-frame ones, with some missing. The sample shows some 200,000 clones, approximately 87% of them seen only once. Those enrolled in Seattle joined during active infection and were followed longitudinally afterward. This clone appeared once. Sequenced: peripheral blood. The TCR comes from an older woman with COVID-19, enrolled during active disease.

CDR3 residues: CASSMFMTGGSEQYF. The CDR3 DNA reads TGTGCCAGTAGTATGTTCATGACAGGGGGAAGCGAGCAGTACTTC. The chain combines TRBV19 with TRBJ2-7, with 9 nucleotides matching TRBD1. V gave up 3 bases and J gave up 6 bases; unmatched junction bases: 9. The CDR3 runs 15 residues. Germline CDR1 LNHDA, CDR2 SQIVND (reference sequence).